This T cell receptor (beta chain) was identified in a study of blood T cells in healthy people across ages (dated by TCRdb to between 2014 and 2017). As for the study more broadly: Template switching captured roughly one uniquely barcoded TCR beta cDNA molecule per two T cells in model experiments. Using deep sequencing normalized with unique cDNA molecular identifiers, the study measured how TCR beta repertoire diversity changes with age. Four age groups were formed from the donors: young (average 16 years), middle-aged (around 39), aged (approximately 60) and long-lived (more than 75). To avoid experimental bias, donors of different ages were distributed randomly across sequencing lanes. For two donors (one aged 18 to 29 and one aged 80 or older), the study analyzed two additional independent replicas of 1 million unique cDNA reads from the same blood draw. What the authors observed across the whole study: The long-lived group showed more naive CD4+ T cells, fewer expanded clones and increased TCR diversity than the aged group, suggesting age selection. Since profiling was done on bulk unsorted PBMCs, naive and antigen-experienced compartments could not be conclusively compared. As age increased, observed TCR beta diversity per million T cells dropped in a roughly linear way, and a significant reduction was already evident by age 40. Donor CMV infection status was unknown, potentially confounding age-related changes in expanded clonotypes. Estimates of total diversity based on one million sequenced T cells were regarded as lower bounds and as underestimates. Observed TCR beta diversity correlated strongly with the percentage of naive T cells measured by flow cytometry.

Between the V and J ends, shortened by 5 bases and 4 bases respectively, the junction contains 4 bases. The CDR1 and CDR2 encoded by the germline V gene are KGHDR and SFDVKD. There are 11 amino acids in the CDR3, from cysteine to phenylalanine inclusive. Only the CDR3 region is kept as DNA, spanning 33 bases read in frame from base 1. Systemically healthy Caucasian individuals from Russia, some 36 in total and aged roughly 6 to 100 years, were included as donors. About 9.8 milliliters of peripheral blood were drawn from each donor into EDTA-treated Vacutainer tubes. Ficoll-Paque density-gradient centrifugation was used to isolate PBMCs, with at least 7 million per sample. Total RNA was extracted from PBMCs with Trizol reagent, with at least 6 micrograms obtained per sample. For every donor, flow cytometry on a PBMC aliquot measured the percentage of naive CD45RAhigh/CD27high T cells. The library was produced with 5' RACE. Reads for this sample came from an Illumina HiSeq 2500. A second PCR of roughly 6 to 12 cycles was performed with a sample-barcoded 5' primer and a J-beta primer mix. A template-switch 5' adaptor carrying 12 random nucleotides introduced a unique molecular identifier onto each TCR beta cDNA molecule. At least 3 million CDR3-containing paired-end reads were obtained from each sample. First-strand cDNA synthesis was performed from all RNA using the Mint cDNA synthesis kit, with priming by a TRBC-specific oligonucleotide. After uracil-DNA glycosylase treatment, a first 18-cycle PCR used universal primers M1SS and BC2_uni_R on all cDNA. In the source study's methods: For normalization, 1 million high-quality reads, each with a distinct molecular identifier, were randomly selected from each sample. Reads sharing molecular identifiers were discarded rather than binned into consensus sequences. MiTCR, with a Q25 quality threshold and the strictest error-elimination algorithm, was used for CDR3 identification, clonotype clustering and error correction. A nonparametric unseen species model using Euler transformation provided a lower-bound estimate of total TCR beta diversity. TCRdb took the public reads, trimmed them with fastp at Q25, ran MiXCR for clone calling and kept in-frame beta chains. Each record represents a unique CDR3 protein, reported with the most common genes and DNA among its rows. TCRdb's processing, not the authors' own work, is the source of the V and J calls. For this sample there are about 1,600,000 distinct CDR3 sequences; 42% appear just once. Clones ranked in the top ten supply roughly 7.7% of the sample.

This clonotype has a count of ten or more. It lacks a known antigen. The input lacks base qualities; no much larger clone sits a single base away. The source is a woman aged 18-29 years in good health. The sample taken for sequencing was blood. The rearrangement combines TRBV24-1 with TRBJ2-5; the D gene cannot be named for sure. The CDR3 protein sequence reads: CATSVGETQYF. The DNA sequence reads TGTGCCACCAGTGTGGGAGAGACCCAGTACTTC.